These T cell receptor beta chains were read from a single sample in a study of metastatic and nonmetastatic thyroid tumors. From the PCR reads, TCRdb re-called clones with MiXCR. The sample holds fewer than 30,000 clones, 20% to 25% seen once. Sample: blood. The receptors were sampled from a male donor with papillary thyroid cancer or a benign thyroid nodule (not recorded which). Some clones in this sample may be carry-over from other donors' samples. The CDR3 runs from the conserved cysteine through the conserved F or W. D genes are given only for firm matches. The listing skips clone size in some rows; elsewhere it reads once, few, many or a size class.

CASSQDDRGIGYTF	TGTGCCAGCAGCCAAGATGACAGGGGCATTGGCTACACCTTC	TRBD1	TRBV3-1	TRBJ1-2	many
CASTPLAGGGETQYF	TGTGCCAGCACCCCTCTAGCGGGGGGCGGAGAGACCCAGTACTTC	TRBD2	TRBV4-2	TRBJ2-5	NA
CASNRGTGSSYNEQFF	TGTGCCAGCAATAGAGGGACAGGAAGCTCCTACAATGAGCAGTTCTTC	TRBD1	TRBV19	TRBJ2-1	NA
CATSGTQGAPAFF	TGTGCCACCAGTGGAACACAGGGGGCGCCTGCTTTCTTT	TRBD1	TRBV24-1	TRBJ1-1	NA
CASSLSGTTMGEQYF	TGTGCCAGTAGCCTCTCCGGGACCACAATGGGGGAGCAGTACTTC	NA	TRBV19	TRBJ2-7	many
CASSLSTGNTIYF	TGTGCCAGCAGCTTATCTACTGGAAACACCATATATTTT	NA	TRBV11-2	TRBJ1-3	many
CSAEPIAGGEETQYF	TGCAGTGCCGAGCCCATAGCGGGGGGTGAAGAGACCCAGTACTTC	TRBD2	TRBV20-1	TRBJ2-5	many
CASSLGDNGRGTEAFF	TGCGCCAGCAGCTTGGGGGACAATGGGAGAGGCACTGAAGCTTTCTTT	NA	TRBV5-1	TRBJ1-1	many
CSARDLAGGDYNEQFF	TGCAGTGCTAGAGACCTAGCGGGGGGAGATTACAATGAGCAGTTCTTC	TRBD2	TRBV20-1	TRBJ2-1	many
CTSSLRDSTPNEQFF	TGTACCAGCAGCTTAAGGGACTCGACCCCCAATGAGCAGTTCTTC	NA	TRBV5-1	TRBJ2-1	NA
CASSFYSGIGAVDEQFF	TGTGCCAGCAGTTTTTATTCAGGAATCGGGGCGGTGGATGAGCAGTTCTTC	NA	TRBV28	TRBJ2-1	many
CASSPLVHSSNYGYTF	TGTGCCAGCAGCCCACTGGTACACTCTTCTAACTATGGCTACACCTTC	NA	TRBV9	TRBJ1-2	large
CASSLADGGPGGVNTIYF	TGTGCCAGCAGCCTAGCTGATGGGGGTCCCGGGGGGGTGAACACCATATATTTT	NA	TRBV9	TRBJ1-3	NA
CASCFGVYEQYF	TGTGCCAGCTGCTTCGGGGTCTACGAGCAGTACTTC	NA	TRBV7-9	TRBJ2-7	NA
CASSLAGGNQPQHF	TGCGCCAGCAGCTTGGCGGGGGGAAATCAGCCCCAGCATTTT	NA	TRBV5-1	TRBJ1-5	many
CASSFRTSTDTQYF	TGTGCCAGCAGCTTCCGGACCAGCACAGATACGCAGTATTTT	NA	TRBV5-4	TRBJ2-3	few
CASGWEGANEKLFF	TGTGCCAGTGGATGGGAGGGCGCGAATGAAAAACTGTTTTTT	NA	TRBV3-1	TRBJ1-4	many
CASSSAGGLDTQYF	TGTGCCAGTAGTTCCGCCGGAGGGCTTGATACGCAGTATTTT	NA	TRBV19	TRBJ2-3	many
CASSTVRGAKGAPLLYGYTF	TGTGCCAGCAGTACCGTACGGGGGGCGAAGGGGGCACCTCTTTTATATGGCTACACCTTC	TRBD1	TRBV6-5	TRBJ1-2	many
CASSSTGWGTEAFF	TGTGCCAGCAGTTCGACAGGGTGGGGAACTGAAGCTTTCTTT	TRBD1	TRBV6-1	TRBJ1-1	many
CASSLGLTGHPHF	TGTGCCAGCAGTTTAGGGTTAACCGGACACCCGCATTTT	NA	TRBV28	TRBJ1-5	many
CASSNRESDTQYF	TGTGCCAGCAGCAACAGGGAATCAGATACGCAGTATTTT	NA	TRBV7-9	TRBJ2-3	many
CASSLGPVGRKANEQFF	TGTGCCAGCAGCTTAGGTCCCGTCGGGAGAAAGGCCAATGAGCAGTTCTTC	NA	TRBV11-2	TRBJ2-1	once
CASLGLAGGPYNEQFF	TGCGCCAGCCTTGGACTAGCGGGGGGGCCATACAATGAGCAGTTCTTC	TRBD2	TRBV4-1	TRBJ2-1	few
CSVEKGGLGTEAFF	TGCAGCGTTGAAAAGGGGGGACTCGGTACTGAAGCTTTCTTT	NA	TRBV29-1	TRBJ1-1	many
CASTMSVSNQPQHF	TGTGCCAGCACTATGTCTGTTAGCAATCAGCCCCAGCATTTT	NA	TRBV7-2	TRBJ1-5	many
CASSLVVGDYELYF	TGTGCCAGCAGCTTAGTGGTAGGGGACTACGAGCTGTACTTC	TRBD2	TRBV7-2	TRBJ2-7	NA
CASSYLKTGGRYGYTF	TGTGCCAGCAGTTATTTAAAGACAGGGGGCAGATATGGCTACACCTTC	TRBD1	TRBV6-5	TRBJ1-2	few
CASSIDRGTYNEQFF	TGTGCCAGCAGCATTGACAGGGGCACCTACAATGAGCAGTTCTTC	TRBD1	TRBV7-2	TRBJ2-1	many